This TCR beta chain was recovered during a study of cytomegalovirus exposure and HLA in healthy donors. General study results and limits: TCR beta V segments were, for the most part, productive about 87% or about 30% of the time in an earlier analysis. Specificity for CMV antigens was confirmed in vitro for a few of the CMV-associated chains.

Between the trimmed V and J ends, which lost 5 bases and 6 bases, there was a span of 13 bases. CDR3 length: 13 residues. CDR1 and CDR2 from the germline V gene are LNHDA and SQIVND (reference sequence). This clone was seen only once. The antigen remains undetermined. 60 Vbeta and 13 Jbeta primers were used in PCR. Profiling relied on immunoSEQ multiplex PCR, and the TCRdb table lists in-frame clones only, not all of them. The top ten clones hold around 1.2% of a sample with more than 150,000 clones, 75% to 85% of them seen once. The origin of this receptor is a girl aged 2 to 9 in good health and CMV-seropositive. The rearrangement links TRBV19 to TRBJ1-1; D may be TRBD1 (5 bases). The sequenced sample consisted of PBMCs. DNA for the CDR3: TGTGCCAGTAGTCAGGGATTGGTATCTGAAGCTTTCTTT. Its protein is CASSQGLVSEAFF.